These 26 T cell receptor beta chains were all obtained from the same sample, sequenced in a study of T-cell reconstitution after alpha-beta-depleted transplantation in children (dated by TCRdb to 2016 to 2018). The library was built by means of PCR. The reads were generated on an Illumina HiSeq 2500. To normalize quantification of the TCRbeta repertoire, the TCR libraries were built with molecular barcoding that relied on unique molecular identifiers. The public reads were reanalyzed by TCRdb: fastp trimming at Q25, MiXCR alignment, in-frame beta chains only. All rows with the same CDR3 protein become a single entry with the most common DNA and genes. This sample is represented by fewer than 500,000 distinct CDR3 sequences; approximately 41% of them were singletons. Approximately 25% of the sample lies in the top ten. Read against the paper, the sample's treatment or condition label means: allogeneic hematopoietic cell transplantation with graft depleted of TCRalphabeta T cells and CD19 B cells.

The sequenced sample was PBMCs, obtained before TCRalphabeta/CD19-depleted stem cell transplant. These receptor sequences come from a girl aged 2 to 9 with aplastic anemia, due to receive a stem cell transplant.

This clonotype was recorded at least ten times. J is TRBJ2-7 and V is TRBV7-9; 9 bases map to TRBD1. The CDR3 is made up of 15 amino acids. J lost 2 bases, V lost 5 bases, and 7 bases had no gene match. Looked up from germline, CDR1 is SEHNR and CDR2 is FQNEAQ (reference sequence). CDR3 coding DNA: TGTGCCAGCAGCCCACGACAGGGGGTTGCCTACGAGCAGTACTTC. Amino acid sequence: CASSPRQGVAYEQYF.

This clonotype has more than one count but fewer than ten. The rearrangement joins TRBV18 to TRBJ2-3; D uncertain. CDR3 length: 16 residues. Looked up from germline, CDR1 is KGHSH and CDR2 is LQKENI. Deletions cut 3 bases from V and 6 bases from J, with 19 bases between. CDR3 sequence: CASSPGIGVNGDTQYF. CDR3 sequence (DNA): TGTGCCAGCTCACCGGGCATCGGTGTAAATGGGGATACGCAGTATTTT.

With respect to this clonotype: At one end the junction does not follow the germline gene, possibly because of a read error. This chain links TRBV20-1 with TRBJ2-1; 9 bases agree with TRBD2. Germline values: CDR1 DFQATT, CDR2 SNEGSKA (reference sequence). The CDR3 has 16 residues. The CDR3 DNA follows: TGCAGTGCTAGAATAAGCGGGAGGAGCTCCTACAATGAGCAGCTCTTC. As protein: CSARISGRSSYNEQLF.

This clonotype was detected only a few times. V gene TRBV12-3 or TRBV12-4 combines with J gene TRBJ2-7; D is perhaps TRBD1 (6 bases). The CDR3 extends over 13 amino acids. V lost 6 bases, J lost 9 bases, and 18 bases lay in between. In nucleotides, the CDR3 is TGTGCCAGCAGGGCCTCTAACAGGGTGGGGCAGTACTTC. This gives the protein CASRASNRVGQYF.

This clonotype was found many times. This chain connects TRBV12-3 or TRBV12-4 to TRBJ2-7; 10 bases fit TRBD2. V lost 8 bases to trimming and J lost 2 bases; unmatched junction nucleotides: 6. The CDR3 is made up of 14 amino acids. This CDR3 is CASASSGRAYEQYF. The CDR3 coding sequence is TGTGCCAGCGCCTCGAGCGGGAGGGCCTACGAGCAGTACTTC.

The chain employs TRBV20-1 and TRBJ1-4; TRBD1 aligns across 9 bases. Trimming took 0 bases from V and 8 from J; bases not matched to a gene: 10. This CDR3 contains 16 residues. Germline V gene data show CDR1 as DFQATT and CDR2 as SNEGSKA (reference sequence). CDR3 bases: TGCAGTGCTAGAGATGGAGGGGGACAGGGTCCCGAAAAACTGTTTTTT. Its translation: CSARDGGGQGPEKLFF.

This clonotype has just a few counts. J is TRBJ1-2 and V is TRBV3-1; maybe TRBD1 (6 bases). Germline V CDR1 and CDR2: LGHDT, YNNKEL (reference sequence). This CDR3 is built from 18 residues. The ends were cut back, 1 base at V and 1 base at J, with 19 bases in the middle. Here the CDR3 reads CASSQGTAQGAVNYGYTF. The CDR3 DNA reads TGTGCCAGCAGCCAAGGGACGGCACAGGGCGCCGTTAACTATGGCTACACCTTC.

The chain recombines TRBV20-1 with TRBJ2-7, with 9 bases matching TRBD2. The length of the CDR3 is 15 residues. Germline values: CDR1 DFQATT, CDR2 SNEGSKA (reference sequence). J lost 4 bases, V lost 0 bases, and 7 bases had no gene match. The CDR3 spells CSARDLLAGPYEQYF. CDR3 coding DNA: TGCAGTGCTAGAGACCTACTAGCGGGCCCTTACGAGCAGTACTTC.

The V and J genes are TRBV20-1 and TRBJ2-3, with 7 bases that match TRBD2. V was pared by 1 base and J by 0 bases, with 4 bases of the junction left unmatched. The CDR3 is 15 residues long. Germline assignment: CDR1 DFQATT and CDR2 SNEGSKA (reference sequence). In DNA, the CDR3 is TGCAGTGCTAGAGGCAGCGGGACTAGCACAGATACGCAGTATTTT. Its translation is CSARGSGTSTDTQYF.

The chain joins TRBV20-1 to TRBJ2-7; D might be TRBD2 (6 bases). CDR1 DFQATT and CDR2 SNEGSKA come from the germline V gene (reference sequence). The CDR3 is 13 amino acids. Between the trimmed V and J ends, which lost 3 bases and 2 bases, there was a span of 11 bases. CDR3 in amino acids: CSARSGSPYEQYF. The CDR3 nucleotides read TGCAGTGCTAGGTCCGGGAGCCCCTACGAGCAGTACTTC.

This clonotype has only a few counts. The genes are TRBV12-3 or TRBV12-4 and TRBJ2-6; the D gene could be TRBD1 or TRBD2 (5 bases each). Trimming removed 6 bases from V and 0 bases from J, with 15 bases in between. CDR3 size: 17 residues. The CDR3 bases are TGTGCCAGCAGCCGGGACCCTAGGCTCTCTGGGGCCAACGTCCTGACTTTC. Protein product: CASSRDPRLSGANVLTF.

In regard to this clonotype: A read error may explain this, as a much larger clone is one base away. This CDR3 reads CASSLEAGKRGTQYF. DNA for the CDR3: TGTGCCAGCAGCTTAGAGGCGGGAAAAAGGGGGACCCAGTACTTC. V gene TRBV7-9 combines with J gene TRBJ2-5; maybe TRBD2 (6 bases). The germline V gene encodes CDR1 SEHNR and CDR2 FQNEAQ (reference sequence). The CDR3 contains 15 residues. V lost 1 base to trimming and J lost 7 bases, with 16 bases between them.

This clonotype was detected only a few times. The CDR3 coding sequence is TGTGCCTGGAGTACCAGGTTTAATGAGCAGTTCTTC. Translating it yields CAWSTRFNEQFF. This rearrangement joins TRBV30 to TRBJ2-1; no reliable D call. V was trimmed by 2 bases and J by 7 bases, leaving 9 bases between them. Per the germline V gene, CDR1 is GTSNPN and CDR2 is SVGIG (reference sequence). This CDR3 is 12 amino acids long. The whole variable domain, filled in from reference TRBV30 and TRBJ2-1, reads SQTIHQWPATLVQPVGSPLSLECTVEGTSNPNLYWYRQAAGRGLQLLFYSVGIGQISSEVPQNLSASRPQDRQFILSSKKLLLSDSGFYLCAWSTRFNEQFFGPGTRLTVL.

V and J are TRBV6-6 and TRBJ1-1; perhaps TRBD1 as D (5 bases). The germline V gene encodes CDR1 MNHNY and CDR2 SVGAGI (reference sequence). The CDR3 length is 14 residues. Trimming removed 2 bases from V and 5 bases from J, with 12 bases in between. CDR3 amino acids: CASSYRGEATEAFF. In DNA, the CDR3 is TGTGCCAGCAGTTACCGGGGGGAGGCAACTGAAGCTTTCTTT.

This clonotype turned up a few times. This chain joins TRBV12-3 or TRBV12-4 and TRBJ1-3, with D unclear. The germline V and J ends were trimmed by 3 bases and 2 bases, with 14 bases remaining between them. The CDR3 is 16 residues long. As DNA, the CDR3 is TGTGCCAGCAGTTTTTTATCGGAGGGAACTGGAAACACCATATATTTT. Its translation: CASSFLSEGTGNTIYF.

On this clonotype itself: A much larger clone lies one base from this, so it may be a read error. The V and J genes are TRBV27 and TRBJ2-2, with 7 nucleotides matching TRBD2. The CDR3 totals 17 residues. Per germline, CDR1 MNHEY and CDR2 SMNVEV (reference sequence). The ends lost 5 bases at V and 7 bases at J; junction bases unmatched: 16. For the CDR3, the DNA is TGTGCCAGCAGTCTTATCCCCAGGAGCGGGAATATCGGGGAGCTGTTTTTT. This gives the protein CASSLIPRSGNIGELFF.

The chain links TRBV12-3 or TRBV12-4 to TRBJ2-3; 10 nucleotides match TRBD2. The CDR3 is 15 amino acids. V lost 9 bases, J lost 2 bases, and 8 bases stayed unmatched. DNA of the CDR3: TGTGCCAGTGGAATCCTAGCGGGGGTCACAGATACGCAGTATTTT. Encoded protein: CASGILAGVTDTQYF.

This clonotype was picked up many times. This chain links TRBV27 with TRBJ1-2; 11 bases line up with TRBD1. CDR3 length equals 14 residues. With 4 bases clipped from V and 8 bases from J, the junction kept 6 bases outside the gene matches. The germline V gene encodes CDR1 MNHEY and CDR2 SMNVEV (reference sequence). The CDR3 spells CASSYGQGAVGYTF. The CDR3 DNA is TGTGCCAGCAGTTATGGACAGGGGGCTGTGGGCTACACCTTC.

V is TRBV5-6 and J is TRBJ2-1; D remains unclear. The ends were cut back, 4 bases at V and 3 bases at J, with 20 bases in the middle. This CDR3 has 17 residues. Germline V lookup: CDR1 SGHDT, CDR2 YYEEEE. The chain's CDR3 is CASSERIDSSNYNEQFF. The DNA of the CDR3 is TGTGCCAGCAGCGAAAGGATAGACTCCAGTAACTACAATGAGCAGTTCTTC.

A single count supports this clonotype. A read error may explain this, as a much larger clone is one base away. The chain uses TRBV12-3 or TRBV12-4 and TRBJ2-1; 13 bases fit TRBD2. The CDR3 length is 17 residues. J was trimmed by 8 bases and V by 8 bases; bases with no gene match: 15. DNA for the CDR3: TGTGCCAGCCTTGTATTTGGGACTAGCGGGAATCCCCATGAGCAGTTCTTC. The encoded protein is CASLVFGTSGNPHEQFF.

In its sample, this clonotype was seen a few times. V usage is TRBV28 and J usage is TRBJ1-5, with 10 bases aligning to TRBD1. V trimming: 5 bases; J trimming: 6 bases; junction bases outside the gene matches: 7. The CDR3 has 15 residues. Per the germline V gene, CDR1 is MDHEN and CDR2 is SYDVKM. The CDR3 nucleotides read TGTGCCAGCAGTGACGGGGGGGACAGGGGTCAGCCCCAGCATTTT. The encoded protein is CASSDGGDRGQPQHF.

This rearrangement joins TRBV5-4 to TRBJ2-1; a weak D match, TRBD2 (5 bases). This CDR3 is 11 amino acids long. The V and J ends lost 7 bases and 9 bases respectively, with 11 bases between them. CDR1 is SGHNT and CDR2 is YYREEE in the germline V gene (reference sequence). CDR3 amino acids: CASGRSGEQFF. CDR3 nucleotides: TGTGCCAGCGGGCGAAGCGGTGAGCAGTTCTTC.

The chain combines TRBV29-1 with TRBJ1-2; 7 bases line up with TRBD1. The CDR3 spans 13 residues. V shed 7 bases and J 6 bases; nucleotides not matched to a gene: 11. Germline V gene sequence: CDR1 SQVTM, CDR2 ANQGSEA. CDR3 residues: CSAGRGQGDGYTF. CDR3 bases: TGCAGCGCAGGCCGGGGGCAGGGGGATGGCTACACCTTC.

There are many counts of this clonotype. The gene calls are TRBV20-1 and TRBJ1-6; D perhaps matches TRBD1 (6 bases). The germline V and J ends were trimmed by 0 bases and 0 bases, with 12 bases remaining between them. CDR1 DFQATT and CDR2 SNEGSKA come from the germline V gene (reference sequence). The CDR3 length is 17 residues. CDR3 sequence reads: CSARDGQYRSYNSPLHF. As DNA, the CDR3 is TGCAGTGCTAGAGATGGACAGTACCGCTCCTATAATTCACCCCTCCACTTT.

Here the CDR3 DNA reads TGTGCCAGCAGCCCCAAAACGGGCTCCTACGAGCAGTACTTC. Residues: CASSPKTGSYEQYF. This chain uses TRBV7-6 with TRBJ2-7; D is unclear. CDR1 is SGHVS, CDR2 FNYEAQ, per germline. Deletions cut 5 bases from V and 0 bases from J, with 11 bases between. CDR3 length: 14 amino acids.

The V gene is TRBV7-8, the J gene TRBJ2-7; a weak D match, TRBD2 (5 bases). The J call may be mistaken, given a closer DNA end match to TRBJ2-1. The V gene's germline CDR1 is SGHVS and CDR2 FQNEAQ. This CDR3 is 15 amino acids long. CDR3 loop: CASSLAVGVGNEQFF. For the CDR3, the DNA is TGTGCCAGCAGCTTAGCCGTGGGAGTGGGAAATGAGCAGTTCTTC.